Below, one TCR beta chain is given with its context. In the authors' methods: By means of reference gene primer amplification, nucleated cell counts were estimated. Sequenced by immunoSEQ multiplex PCR; TCRdb stores in-frame clones only, minus some. V and J calls and clone size are those listed in that table; D and trimming were worked out from the DNA. The table shows tens of thousands of clones, with 65% to 90% occurring only once. CDR1 and CDR2 from the germline V gene are KGHSH and LQKENI. The CDR3 has 14 residues. V was clipped by 4 bases and J by 6 bases; unmatched bases: 2. The sample comes from a study of blood T cell repertoires in COVID-19. Overall study context: Both acute and convalescent COVID-19 samples were obtained from the United States, Italy and Spain. The analysed material was cDNA or gDNA that came from T cells, B-cell-depleted T cells, or PBMCs.

This TCR was sampled from a human donor in a cohort sampled during active COVID-19. Sequenced material: peripheral blood. This sequence joins TRBV18 and TRBJ2-3, with 12 bases matching TRBD2. CDR3 sequence (DNA): TGTGCCAGCTCACGACTAGCGGGAGACGATACGCAGTATTTT. Residues: CASSRLAGDDTQYF.